These 21 T cell receptor beta chains originate from one sample sequenced in a study of T-cell memory formation after mild COVID-19. TCRdb re-called the 5' RACE reads through MiXCR, storing one row per CDR3 protein. This table has about 390,000 distinct CDR3 sequences, roughly 20% appearing once. Sequenced input: PBMCs or a T cell subset sorted from them (not recorded which). All receptors come from an adult woman who had mild COVID-19 (a few samples of this study predate the infection). Cell type and time point are not known.

The table lists this clonotype with a few counts. The chain has TRBV29-1 and TRBJ2-2, with D possibly called TRBD1 or TRBD2 (6 bases each). Trimming took off 1 base at V and 1 base at J, with 13 bases between the two ends. The CDR3 loop spans 16 amino acids. Germline V gives CDR1 SQVTM, CDR2 ANQGSEA. The CDR3 region is CSVEGKQGLNTGELFF. The CDR3 DNA sequence: TGCAGCGTTGAAGGCAAACAGGGACTGAACACCGGGGAGCTGTTTTTT.

This clonotype was detected a few times. The J gene is TRBJ1-1, the V gene TRBV5-6; the D gene is possibly TRBD1 (5 bases). Germline assignment: CDR1 SGHDT and CDR2 YYEEEE. CDR3 size: 13 residues. The V gene lost 3 bases and the J gene lost 4 bases, with 10 bases spanning the gap. The CDR3 loop is CASSSGGVTEAFF. The CDR3 nucleotides read TGTGCCAGCAGCTCGGGGGGGGTCACTGAAGCTTTCTTT.

This chain uses TRBV12-3 or TRBV12-4 with TRBJ2-7, with 10 positions matching TRBD1. The CDR3 length is 15 residues. Trimming removed 3 bases from V and 5 bases from J; junction bases left unmatched: 7. CDR3 protein: CASSLTGGALDEQYF. In nucleotides, the CDR3 is TGTGCCAGCAGTTTGACAGGGGGCGCGTTGGACGAGCAGTACTTC.

This clonotype was seen repeatedly, ten times or more. This rearrangement joins TRBV12-3 or TRBV12-4 to TRBJ2-1; TRBD2 aligns across 8 bases. V lost 3 bases and J lost 5; bases outside the gene matches: 9. CDR3 length: 16 amino acids. The CDR3 here is CASSFGAGDFHNEQFF. In DNA, the CDR3 is TGTGCCAGCAGTTTCGGAGCGGGAGATTTTCACAATGAGCAGTTCTTC.

The chain recombines TRBV6-1 with TRBJ1-4; D is unclear. Trimming cost V 7 bases and J 8 bases, with 8 bases left between them. This CDR3 region has 11 residues. The germline V gene encodes CDR1 MNHNS and CDR2 SASEGT. CDR3 amino acids: CASIVEEKLFF. CDR3 sequence (DNA): TGTGCCAGCATAGTAGAGGAAAAACTGTTTTTT.

The chain uses TRBV6-5 and TRBJ2-7, with D possibly matching TRBD1 (5 bases). CDR3 length: 16 amino acids. Trimming took off 7 bases at V and 3 bases at J, with 22 bases between the two ends. From germline, CDR1 is MNHEY and CDR2 SVGAGI. CDR3 in amino acids: CASTRSWRQHDYEQYF. CDR3 DNA: TGTGCCAGCACTCGCAGTTGGAGACAGCACGACTACGAGCAGTACTTC.

This clonotype was recorded a few times. V and J are TRBV12-3 or TRBV12-4 and TRBJ1-6; D is uncertain. CDR3 length: 12 residues. The V end lost 5 bases, the J end lost 8 bases, and 7 bases lay between the germline ends. CDR3 amino acids: CASSRAYSPLHF. CDR3 nucleotide sequence: TGTGCCAGCAGTAGGGCCTATTCACCCCTCCACTTT.

The chain couples TRBV12-3 or TRBV12-4 to TRBJ2-5; TRBD1 matches at 11 bases. The V segment lost 7 bases and the J segment 5 bases; nucleotides outside the gene matches: 6. CDR3 length equals 14 residues. CDR3 in amino acids: CASTRTGGWETQYF. For the CDR3, the DNA is TGTGCCAGCACCAGGACAGGGGGCTGGGAGACCCAGTACTTC.

This rearrangement joins TRBV5-1 to TRBJ1-2, with 11 bases that match TRBD1. This CDR3 comprises 14 residues. V shed 4 bases, J shed 5 bases, and the junction held 4 bases outside the gene matches. Germline CDR1 reads SGHRS; CDR2 reads YFSETQ. CDR3 bases: TGCGCCAGCAGCCCGGGACAGGGGGTATATGGCTACACCTTC. Residues: CASSPGQGVYGYTF.

This clonotype was counted many times. The chain joins TRBV20-1 to TRBJ2-1, with TRBD2 matching 8 bases. The length of the CDR3 is 17 residues. V shed 1 base and J 7 bases; nucleotides not matched to a gene: 15. Germline CDR1 reads DFQATT; CDR2 reads SNEGSKA (reference sequence). CDR3 nucleotide sequence: TGCAGTGCTAGAGCCTCCCTTGGGAGCGGGGGAAATAATGAGCAGTTCTTC. Translating gives CSARASLGSGGNNEQFF.

The chain carries TRBV20-1 and TRBJ2-7; TRBD1 aligns across 11 bases. Germline-derived CDR1 and CDR2 are DFQATT and SNEGSKA (reference sequence). The length of the CDR3 is 15 residues. With 1 base clipped from V and 3 bases from J, the junction kept 5 bases outside the gene matches. This CDR3 reads CSARAGDRGFYEQYF. The CDR3 DNA reads TGCAGTGCTAGAGCTGGGGACAGGGGGTTCTACGAGCAGTACTTC.

The genes are TRBV6-1 and TRBJ2-1, with 7 bases lining up with TRBD1. This CDR3 is built from 17 residues. J lost 9 bases, V lost 2 bases, and 16 bases had no gene match. CDR1 and CDR2 from the germline V gene are MNHNS and SASEGT. CDR3 coding DNA: TGTGCCAGCAGTGAAATCCCGGGACAGCGACCCAGAGGTGAGCAGTTCTTC. Translating it yields CASSEIPGQRPRGEQFF.

This clonotype was seen only a few times. This sequence joins TRBV7-3 and TRBJ2-4, with D possibly matching TRBD1 (7 bases). CDR3 length: 13 amino acids. Trimming took off 1 base at V and 9 bases at J, with 10 bases between the two ends. Germline CDR1 reads SGHTA; CDR2 reads FQGTGA. The CDR3 DNA reads TGTGCCAGCAGCTTAAGCCAGGGGGGCATTCAGTACTTC. Translated, it gives CASSLSQGGIQYF. Full variable domain (missing parts from reference TRBV7-3 and TRBJ2-4): GAGVSQTPSNKVTEKGKYVELRCDPISGHTALYWYRQSLGQGPEFLIYFQGTGAADDSGLPNDRFFAVRPEGSVSTLKIQRTERGDSAVYLCASSLSQGGIQYFGAGTRLSVL.

The chain has TRBV10-1 and TRBJ1-5; D ambiguous. Germline CDR1 reads WNHNN; CDR2 reads SYGVQD (reference sequence). Deletions cut 3 bases from V and 4 bases from J, with 7 bases between. The CDR3 is 13 amino acids. This CDR3 is CASSDKANQPQHF. The CDR3 region has the DNA TGCGCCAGCAGTGATAAGGCGAATCAGCCCCAGCATTTT.

In its sample, this clonotype was seen a few times. The chain has TRBV3-1 and TRBJ2-7; a weak D match, TRBD1 (5 bases). The germline V gene encodes CDR1 LGHDT and CDR2 YNNKEL (reference sequence). The germline V and J ends were trimmed by 0 bases and 1 base, with 16 bases remaining between them. This CDR3 is built from 17 residues. The CDR3 loop reads CASSQDYTGYRSYEQYF. CDR3 DNA: TGTGCCAGCAGCCAAGATTATACTGGGTACAGGTCCTACGAGCAGTACTTC.

This clonotype has ten or more counts. The chain recombines TRBV5-6 with TRBJ2-7; TRBD2 agrees at 9 bases. V was clipped by 0 bases and J by 3 bases; unmatched bases: 7. In germline, CDR1 is SGHDT, CDR2 YYEEEE. The CDR3 spans 16 residues. The CDR3 loop is CASSLAPAGGFYEQYF. In nucleotides, the CDR3 is TGTGCCAGCAGCTTGGCCCCAGCGGGGGGCTTCTACGAGCAGTACTTC.

This clonotype showed up just a few times. The chain is built from TRBV29-1 and TRBJ2-3; D perhaps matches TRBD2 (6 bases). Trimming stripped 4 bases from V and 2 bases from J, with 16 bases between. Looked up from germline, CDR1 is SQVTM and CDR2 is ANQGSEA. The CDR3 is 15 amino acids. This CDR3 is CSVGSRESTTDTQYF. The CDR3 DNA sequence: TGCAGCGTTGGTTCCCGGGAGAGCACCACAGATACGCAGTATTTT.

The chain carries TRBV20-1 and TRBJ1-4, with TRBD1 matching 9 bases. V shed 6 bases, J shed 2 bases, and the junction held 1 base outside the gene matches. This CDR3 is 13 amino acids long. Germline V gene sequence: CDR1 DFQATT, CDR2 SNEGSKA (reference sequence). The CDR3: CSAGQGTNEKLFF. CDR3 nucleotide sequence: TGCAGTGCGGGACAGGGCACTAATGAAAAACTGTTTTTT.

The rearrangement joins TRBV7-9 to TRBJ2-1; D is uncertain. Trimming cost V 3 bases and J 10 bases, with 16 bases left between them. CDR1 and CDR2 from the germline V gene are SEHNR and FQNEAQ (reference sequence). The CDR3 runs 14 residues. CDR3 sequence: CASSFGPGPPEQFF. CDR3 bases: TGTGCCAGCAGCTTTGGGCCGGGTCCACCGGAGCAGTTCTTC.

This clonotype was counted between two and nine times. This sequence joins TRBV24-1 and TRBJ2-5, with 10 positions matching TRBD1. With 5 bases clipped from V and 1 base from J, the junction kept 3 bases outside the gene matches. CDR3 size: 15 residues. Germline lookup yields CDR1 KGHDR and CDR2 SFDVKD. The CDR3 nucleotides read TGTGCCACCAGTGCTGGGGACAGGGGCCAAGAGACCCAGTACTTC. Protein product: CATSAGDRGQETQYF.

This clonotype was counted many times. The chain employs TRBV4-3 and TRBJ2-1; TRBD2 matches 10 bases. The germline V gene has CDR1 LGHNA and CDR2 YSLEER. The CDR3 loop spans 14 amino acids. The V gene end was trimmed by 4 bases and the J gene end by 13 bases; junction bases not matched to a gene: 10. CDR3 nucleotide sequence: TGCGCCAGCAGCCCCCGCCTAGCGGGAGTGGAACAGTTCTTC. This sequence encodes CASSPRLAGVEQFF.